Shown below are 32 T cell receptor beta chains from a single sample sequenced in a study of human T cells and chemical hapten exposure. TCRdb processed the RACE reads anew with MiXCR; each CDR3 protein has one entry. The repertoire holds 180,000 or so distinct CDR3 sequences, with roughly 14% as singletons. Documented time point: patch test 1, 2 weeks after DPC sensitization. The treatment is: therapeutic diphenylcyclopropenone sensitization with weekly scalp DPC. This material consisted of whole blood, taken in connection with sensitization to the hapten diphenylcyclopropenone (DPC). The receptors shown here come from a woman in her 30s with alopecia areata. Some clones in this sample may be carry-over from other donors' samples.

This clonotype was counted only a few times. The V and J genes are TRBV20-1 and TRBJ1-6; a weak D match, TRBD1 (6 bases). The CDR3 is 15 residues long. Trimming stripped 3 bases from V and 0 bases from J, with 9 bases between. CDR1 is DFQATT, CDR2 SNEGSKA, per germline (reference sequence). The CDR3 nucleotides read TGCAGTGCTAGTACAGGGAGCTCCTATAATTCACCCCTCCACTTT. Translated: CSASTGSSYNSPLHF.

In its sample, this clonotype was seen once. The V gene is TRBV28, the J gene TRBJ2-7; tentatively, D is TRBD1 (5 bases). CDR3 size: 11 residues. The ends were cut back, 8 bases at V and 9 bases at J, with 14 bases in the middle. From germline, CDR1 is MDHEN and CDR2 SYDVKM. In DNA form, the CDR3 reads TGTGCCAGCGGGGCGCCAACCGGGCAGTACTTC. It specifies CASGAPTGQYF. Combining the CDR3 with reference TRBV28 and TRBJ2-7 gives the whole variable domain DVKVTQSSRYLVKRTGEKVFLECVQDMDHENMFWYRQDPGLGLRLIYFSYDVKMKEKGDIPEGYSVSREKKERFSLILESASTNQTSMYLCASGAPTGQYFGPGTRLTVT.

This clonotype has a single count. V usage is TRBV5-4 and J usage is TRBJ2-7; D remains unclear. Trimming removed 4 bases from V and 4 bases from J, with 15 bases in between. The CDR3 sequence is 14 residues long. Germline V CDR1 and CDR2: SGHNT, YYREEE (reference sequence). The CDR3 is CASSRPGSGYEQYF. CDR3 nucleotides: TGTGCCAGCAGCCGACCCGGGTCGGGTTACGAGCAGTACTTC.

The gene calls are TRBV28 and TRBJ1-1; D perhaps matches TRBD1 (6 bases). CDR3 size: 13 residues. In germline, CDR1 is MDHEN, CDR2 SYDVKM. Trimming removed 5 bases at V and 13 bases at J, with 20 bases between. The CDR3, as DNA: TGTGCCAGCAGTACGGGGACACCAGTGTGGGGTTTCTTT. It encodes CASSTGTPVWGFF.

This clonotype occurred once. The J gene is TRBJ2-5, the V gene TRBV4-3; D remains unclear. The CDR3 extends over 15 amino acids. The V gene's germline CDR1 is LGHNA and CDR2 YSLEER. V lost 0 bases and J lost 7, with 15 bases in between. In DNA form, the CDR3 reads TGCGCCAGCAGCCAAGATCGAATAGGCGGTGGGACCCAGTACTTC. Translating gives CASSQDRIGGGTQYF.

The CDR3 region has the DNA TGTGCCACTATAGAGGGGGGCGGCGGCGAGCAGTACTTC. Translated, it gives CATIEGGGGEQYF. The chain recombines TRBV2 with TRBJ2-7, with D perhaps matching TRBD1 or TRBD2 (6 bases each). The germline V and J ends were trimmed by 10 bases and 6 bases, with 19 bases remaining between them. The germline CDR1 and CDR2 sequences are SNHLY and FYNNEI. The length of the CDR3 is 13 residues.

This clonotype was counted many times. Here the CDR3 reads CASSFGPANQPQHF. The CDR3 DNA follows: TGTGCCAGCAGTTTCGGGCCGGCCAATCAGCCCCAGCATTTT. This chain links TRBV12-3 or TRBV12-4 with TRBJ1-5; D remains ambiguous. V was cut by 3 bases and J by 3 bases, with 9 bases left in between. This CDR3 region has 14 residues.

The chain recombines TRBV7-3 with TRBJ2-5; D tentatively fits TRBD1 or TRBD2 (6 bases each). CDR1 is SGHTA, CDR2 FQGTGA, per germline. This CDR3 comprises 14 residues. V was clipped by 4 bases and J by 3 bases, with 12 bases between them. CDR3 in DNA: TGTGCCAGCAGCTCCTACGGGGGCAAAGAGACCCAGTACTTC. Protein: CASSSYGGKETQYF.

This clonotype was found many times. The CDR3 nucleotides read TGTGCCAGCAGTTCAGGGAACACTGAAGCTTTCTTT. Translation: CASSSGNTEAFF. The rearrangement links TRBV27 to TRBJ1-1; D gene uncertain. The CDR3 is 12 residues long. V shed 4 bases and J shed 1 base, with 4 bases lying between them. The germline gives CDR1 MNHEY, CDR2 SMNVEV (reference sequence).

This chain joins TRBV7-2 and TRBJ2-3; no definite D call. V lost 5 bases and J lost 8, with 14 bases in between. The CDR3 has 13 residues. Germline V gene data show CDR1 as SGHTA and CDR2 as FQGNSA. The CDR3 bases are TGTGCCAGCAGCGTGTCCCCTTGGGGTACGCAGTATTTT. Protein: CASSVSPWGTQYF.

This clonotype was detected only a few times. This chain connects TRBV7-9 to TRBJ1-5; 7 positions match TRBD1. The CDR3 length is 15 residues. Germline lookup yields CDR1 SEHNR and CDR2 FQNEAQ (reference sequence). With 5 bases clipped from V and 4 bases from J, the junction kept 8 bases outside the gene matches. CDR3 bases: TGTGCCAGCAGCACAGCCGGGACAGTTAATCAGCCCCAGCATTTT. Amino acid sequence: CASSTAGTVNQPQHF.

There are many counts of this clonotype. J is TRBJ1-5 and V is TRBV29-1, with 7 bases that match TRBD1. This CDR3 is built from 15 residues. Germline CDR1 SQVTM, CDR2 ANQGSEA. V shed 8 bases, J shed 2 bases, and the junction held 12 bases outside the gene matches. This chain's CDR3 is CSPGGVDRGNQPQHF. The CDR3, as DNA: TGCAGCCCGGGAGGGGTAGACAGGGGCAATCAGCCCCAGCATTTT.

This clonotype was seen repeatedly, ten times or more. The chain joins TRBV29-1 to TRBJ2-5, with D uncertain. CDR1 is SQVTM and CDR2 is ANQGSEA in the germline V gene. With 1 base removed from V and 5 bases from J, the gap between germline ends came to 11 bases. The CDR3 is 13 residues long. The CDR3 sequence is CSVEAQLGETQYF. The CDR3 DNA reads TGCAGCGTTGAAGCCCAGCTCGGGGAGACCCAGTACTTC.

The rearrangement links TRBV29-1 to TRBJ2-2; 7 bases match TRBD1. With 6 bases clipped from V and 2 bases from J, the junction kept 12 bases outside the gene matches. The CDR3 loop spans 16 amino acids. CDR1 is SQVTM and CDR2 is ANQGSEA in the germline V gene. Written as DNA, the CDR3 is TGCAGCGTGGATCGGGGTGGGACAGATAACACCGGGGAGCTGTTTTTT. Protein sequence: CSVDRGGTDNTGELFF.

V is TRBV5-5 and J is TRBJ1-1; no reliable D call. Trimming removed 1 base from V and 2 bases from J, with 6 bases in between. Germline V gene lookup returns CDR1 SGHKS and CDR2 YYEKEE (reference sequence). There are 13 residues in the CDR3. The CDR3 sequence is CASSLKSNTEAFF. For the CDR3, the DNA is TGTGCCAGCAGCTTGAAGAGCAACACTGAAGCTTTCTTT.

The table lists this clonotype with many counts. V and J are TRBV6-2 or TRBV6-3 and TRBJ2-7, with TRBD2 matching 8 bases. Germline CDR1 is MNHEY and CDR2 is SVGEGT. V lost 5 bases to trimming and J lost 0 bases; unmatched junction nucleotides: 6. The CDR3 is 15 residues long. CDR3 DNA sequence: TGTGCCAGCAGTCCAAGCGGGGGATCCTCCTACGAGCAGTACTTC. It translates to CASSPSGGSSYEQYF.

Many counts were recorded for this clonotype. The chain couples TRBV7-2 to TRBJ1-4; a weak D match, TRBD1 (5 bases). This CDR3 has 14 amino acids. Germline V gene lookup returns CDR1 SGHTA and CDR2 FQGNSA. V lost 2 bases and J lost 8, with 12 bases in between. CDR3: CASSLQGMREKLFF. The CDR3 nucleotides read TGTGCCAGCAGCTTACAGGGAATGAGGGAAAAACTGTTTTTT.

This clonotype was counted between two and nine times. V gene TRBV7-8 combines with J gene TRBJ2-1; D is ambiguous. Germline values: CDR1 SGHVS, CDR2 FQNEAQ. The CDR3 loop spans 17 amino acids. The V end lost 7 bases, the J end lost 6 bases, and 25 bases lay between the germline ends. CDR3 DNA sequence: TGTGCCAGCACCCGAACCTCGTCTATATTACCCCCCAATGAGCAGTTCTTC. It is translated as CASTRTSSILPPNEQFF.

The V and J genes are TRBV11-2 and TRBJ1-5; D not resolved. This CDR3 is built from 14 residues. The V gene lost 3 bases and the J gene lost 1 base, with 7 bases spanning the gap. CDR1 is SGHAT and CDR2 is FQNNGV in the germline V gene. CDR3 region: CASSFTGSNQPQHF. The CDR3 DNA reads as TGTGCCAGCAGCTTCACGGGAAGCAATCAGCCCCAGCATTTT.

The chain is built from TRBV12-3 or TRBV12-4 and TRBJ2-3, with D unresolved. V was shortened by 3 bases and J by 4 bases, with 8 bases between the two germline ends. The CDR3 sequence is 13 residues long. The CDR3 nucleotides are TGTGCCAGCAGTTTTTCGGACCCAGATACGCAGTATTTT. As protein: CASSFSDPDTQYF.

There are many counts of this clonotype. This chain uses TRBV2 with TRBJ2-1; D gene ambiguous. Trimming removed 0 bases from V and 13 bases from J, with 13 bases in between. The CDR3 spans 13 residues. The V gene's germline CDR1 is SNHLY and CDR2 FYNNEI. As DNA, the CDR3 is TGTGCCAGCAGTGAAGCTTCCCCGGCCGGACAGTTCTTC. Its translation is CASSEASPAGQFF.

This clonotype was seen a handful of times. The V gene is TRBV20-1, the J gene TRBJ2-3; weak D call: TRBD1 (6 bases). Trimming took 5 bases from V and 1 from J, leaving 16 bases between them. The CDR3 is made up of 15 amino acids. Germline V gene lookup returns CDR1 DFQATT and CDR2 SNEGSKA (reference sequence). The CDR3 DNA sequence: TGCAGTGCTCACGCCGAGGCAGGGGGCACAGATACGCAGTATTTT. It translates to CSAHAEAGGTDTQYF.

This clonotype was seen only a few times. This chain uses TRBV7-2 with TRBJ1-1, with unresolved D. The germline CDR1 and CDR2 sequences are SGHTA and FQGNSA. This CDR3 contains 14 residues. Trimming removed 4 bases from V and 8 bases from J, with 17 bases in between. CDR3 residues: CASSSFSGGGEAFF. The CDR3 DNA follows: TGTGCCAGCAGCTCATTTAGTGGCGGTGGGGAAGCTTTCTTT.

The J gene is TRBJ1-5, the V gene TRBV6-1, with 7 bases lining up with TRBD1. CDR3 length equals 16 residues. The V and J ends lost 3 bases and 10 bases, in that order; junction bases with no gene match: 15. Germline V gene data show CDR1 as MNHNS and CDR2 as SASEGT. The CDR3 DNA reads as TGTGCCAGCAGTGACCCTCCACAGGGGCCCTTGGTTCCCCAGCATTTT. Residues: CASSDPPQGPLVPQHF.

V gene TRBV27 combines with J gene TRBJ1-1; tentatively, D is TRBD1 (5 bases). Germline assignment: CDR1 MNHEY and CDR2 SMNVEV (reference sequence). The CDR3 contains 13 residues. The germline V and J ends were trimmed by 5 bases and 4 bases, with 11 bases remaining between them. The CDR3 sequence: CASSPGRATEAFF. CDR3 coding DNA: TGTGCCAGCAGTCCGGGCAGGGCCACTGAAGCTTTCTTT.

This clonotype occurred many times. One end of the junction does not line up with germline, which may come from a read error. This chain connects TRBV7-8 to TRBJ2-1, with D perhaps TRBD1 (6 bases). This CDR3 spans 16 amino acids. Germline V gene data show CDR1 as SGHVS and CDR2 as FQNEAQ. CDR3 amino acids: CASSPSGTGSFNEQFF. The CDR3 DNA is TGTGCCAGCAGCCCATCAGGTACAGGGTCCTTCAATGAGCAGTTCTTC. The entire variable domain, with the rest obtained from reference TRBV7-8 and TRBJ2-1, is as follows: GAGVSQSPRYKVAKRGQDVALRCDPISGHVSLFWYQQALGQGPEFLTYFQNEAQLDKSGLPSDRFFAERPEGSVSTLKIQRTQQEDSAVYLCASSPSGTGSFNEQFFGPGTRLTVL.

This chain uses TRBV14 with TRBJ2-3, with D unresolved. The CDR3 loop spans 16 amino acids. Germline CDR1 SGHDN, CDR2 FVKESK. V was pared by 0 bases and J by 6 bases, with 16 bases between. CDR3 region: CASSQEMIRNMDTQYF. For the CDR3, the DNA is TGTGCCAGCAGCCAAGAAATGATCCGGAATATGGATACGCAGTATTTT.

This clonotype occurred many times. The V and J genes are TRBV6-5 and TRBJ1-1; no firm D call. The V end was cut by 7 bases, the J end by 2 bases, with 8 bases between. Germline V gene lookup returns CDR1 MNHEY and CDR2 SVGAGI. The CDR3 is 12 residues long. The CDR3 coding sequence is TGTGCCAGCAAAGCAGTCAACACTGAAGCTTTCTTT. This encodes CASKAVNTEAFF.

This chain joins TRBV10-3 and TRBJ2-7; TRBD1 agrees at 9 bases. There are 13 residues in the CDR3. V shed 4 bases and J 5 bases; nucleotides not matched to a gene: 3. Germline V gene data show CDR1 as ENHRY and CDR2 as SYGVKD. CDR3 amino acids: CAISGTGVHEQYF. The CDR3 nucleotides are TGTGCCATCAGTGGGACAGGGGTGCACGAGCAGTACTTC.

The chain has TRBV28 and TRBJ1-2, with no clear D. Deletions cut 3 bases from V and 2 bases from J, with 10 bases between. This CDR3 comprises 14 residues. The germline gives CDR1 MDHEN, CDR2 SYDVKM. The CDR3 loop is CASSFGGGNYGYTF. The CDR3 DNA sequence: TGTGCCAGCAGTTTCGGTGGCGGGAACTATGGCTACACCTTC.

There are a few counts of this clonotype. V gene TRBV6-6 combines with J gene TRBJ2-2; 13 nucleotides agree with TRBD2. The CDR3 sequence is 18 residues long. The ends lost 4 bases at V and 0 bases at J; junction bases unmatched: 5. Germline CDR1 is MNHNY and CDR2 is SVGAGI (reference sequence). The CDR3 region is CASSSKGLAGSNTGELFF. The DNA of the CDR3 is TGTGCCAGCAGTTCAAAGGGACTAGCGGGGTCGAACACCGGGGAGCTGTTTTTT.

The rearrangement links TRBV6-1 to TRBJ1-2; D gene unclear. Germline V gives CDR1 MNHNS, CDR2 SASEGT. Trimming removed 1 base from V and 8 bases from J, with 17 bases in between. This CDR3 is 15 amino acids long. CDR3 nucleotide sequence: TGTGCCAGCAGTGAAGGAGGTCGTCCCGATCGGGGCTACACCTTC. It specifies CASSEGGRPDRGYTF.